Reported below is one T cell receptor (beta chain). These data belong to a study of human CD8 memory T cell subsets. Sequencing libraries of TCR beta were made by UMI-labeled 5' RACE. TCRdb reanalyzed the 5' RACE reads and collapses them to one entry per CDR3 protein, without DNA. Found here are fewer than 8,500 distinct CDR3 sequences; the top ten clones hold approximately 23%. Cells classed as stem-like memory CD8+ T cells (TSTEM) were CCR7+ PD-1- TIGIT-. Enriched by negative magnetic separation, total CD8+ T cells were obtained. Duplicate vials holding fewer than 170,000 sorted CD8+ T cells per subset yielded the RNA. The germline V gene has CDR1 MDHEN and CDR2 SYDVKM. This CDR3 region has 15 residues.

The rearrangement uses TRBV28 and TRBJ1-3; TCRdb designates TRBD1, a call that cannot be tested without DNA. Sequenced: CD8+ stem-like memory T cells (TSCM and TCM) sorted from PBMCs. The sample's subset: stem-like memory CD8 T cells (TSTEM), CCR7+ PD-1- TIGIT-. This clonotype was obtained from a human donor in good health. The CDR3 reads CASRPGRFSGNTIYF.